The following is a TCR beta chain sequence with its context. The antigen remains undetermined. This specimen includes other DNA sequences encoding the same CDR3. The germline V gene encodes CDR1 SGHRS and CDR2 YFSETQ. CDR3 length: 14 residues. The V end was cut by 4 bases, the J end by 1 base, with 9 bases between. At deep level, the assay was performed. Sequenced by immunoSEQ multiplex PCR; TCRdb stores in-frame clones only, minus some. The data contain about 2.5 million clones, 80% to 95% of them singletons. The data derive from a study of shared clonotypes between healthy human individuals. Donors comprised healthy HIV-negative adults lacking recent acute infections or vaccinations. Whole-study results and caveats: At large depth, rarefaction still showed sorted-subset sequencing to be incomplete. Among non-shared clonotypes, generation probabilities were lower than among those shared by all four donors.

The V call is TRBV5-1, the J call TRBJ2-1; D may be TRBD1 (7 bases). This receptor was obtained from a man aged 18 to 30 in good health. Some clones in this sample may be carry-over from other donors' samples. The sequencing input was naive CD4+ T cells from PBMCs. Described subset: CD45RA+ positively selected. CDR3 coding DNA: TGCGCCAGCAGCCCAGGGGGGTCCTACAATGAGCAGTTCTTC. It yields the protein CASSPGGSYNEQFF. Full variable domain (rest looked up from reference TRBV5-1 and TRBJ2-1): KAGVTQTPRYLIKTRGQQVTLSCSPISGHRSVSWYQQTPGQGLQFLFEYFSETQRNKGNFPGRFSGRQFSNSRSEMNVSTLELGDSALYLCASSPGGSYNEQFFGPGTRLTVL.